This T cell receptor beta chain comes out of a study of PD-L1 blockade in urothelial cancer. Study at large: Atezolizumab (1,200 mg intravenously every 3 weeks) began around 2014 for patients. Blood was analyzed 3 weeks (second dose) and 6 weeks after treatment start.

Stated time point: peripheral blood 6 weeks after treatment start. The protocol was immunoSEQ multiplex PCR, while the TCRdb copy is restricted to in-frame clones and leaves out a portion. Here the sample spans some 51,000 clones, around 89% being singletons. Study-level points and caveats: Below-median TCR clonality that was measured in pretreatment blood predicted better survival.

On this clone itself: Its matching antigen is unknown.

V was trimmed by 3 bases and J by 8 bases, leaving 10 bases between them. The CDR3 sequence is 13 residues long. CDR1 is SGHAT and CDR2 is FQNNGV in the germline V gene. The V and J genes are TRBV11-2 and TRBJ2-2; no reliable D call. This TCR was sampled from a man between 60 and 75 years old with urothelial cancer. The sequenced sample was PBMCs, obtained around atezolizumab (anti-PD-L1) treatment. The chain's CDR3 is CASSLTTPGELFF. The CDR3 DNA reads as TGTGCCAGCAGCTTGACAACACCGGGGGAGCTGTTTTTT. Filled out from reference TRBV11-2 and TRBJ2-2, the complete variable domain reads EAGVAQSPRYKIIEKRQSVAFWCNPISGHATLYWYQQILGQGPKLLIQFQNNGVVDDSQLPKDRFSAERLKGVDSTLKIQPAKLEDSAVYLCASSLTTPGELFFGEGSRLTVL.